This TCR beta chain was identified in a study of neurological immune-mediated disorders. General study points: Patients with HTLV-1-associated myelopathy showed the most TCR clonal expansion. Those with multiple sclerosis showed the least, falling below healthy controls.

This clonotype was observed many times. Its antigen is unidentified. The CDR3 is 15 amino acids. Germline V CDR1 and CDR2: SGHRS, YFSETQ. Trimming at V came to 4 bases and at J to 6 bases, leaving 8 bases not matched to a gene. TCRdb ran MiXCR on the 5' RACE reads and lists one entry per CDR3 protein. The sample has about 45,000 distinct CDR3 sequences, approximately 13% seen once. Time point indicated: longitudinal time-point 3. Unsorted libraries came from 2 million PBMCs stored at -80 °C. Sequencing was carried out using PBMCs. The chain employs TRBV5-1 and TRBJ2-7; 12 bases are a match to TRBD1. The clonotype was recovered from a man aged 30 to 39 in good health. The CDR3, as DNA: TGCGCCAGCAGCGTCCGGGGACAGGGGGCGGTCGAGCAGTACTTC. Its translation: CASSVRGQGAVEQYF. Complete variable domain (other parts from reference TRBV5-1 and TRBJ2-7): KAGVTQTPRYLIKTRGQQVTLSCSPISGHRSVSWYQQTPGQGLQFLFEYFSETQRNKGNFPGRFSGRQFSNSRSEMNVSTLELGDSALYLCASSVRGQGAVEQYFGPGTRLTVT.